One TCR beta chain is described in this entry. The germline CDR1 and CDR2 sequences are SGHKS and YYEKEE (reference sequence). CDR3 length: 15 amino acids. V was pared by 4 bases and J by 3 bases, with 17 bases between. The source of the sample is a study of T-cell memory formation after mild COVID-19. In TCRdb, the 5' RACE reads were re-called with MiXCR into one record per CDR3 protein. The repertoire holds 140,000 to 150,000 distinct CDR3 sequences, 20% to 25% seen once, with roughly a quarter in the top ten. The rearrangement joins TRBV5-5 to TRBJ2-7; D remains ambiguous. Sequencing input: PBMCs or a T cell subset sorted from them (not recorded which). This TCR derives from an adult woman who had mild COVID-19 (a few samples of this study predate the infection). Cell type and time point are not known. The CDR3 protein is CASSPAPLPDYEQYF. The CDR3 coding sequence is TGTGCCAGCAGCCCGGCCCCACTCCCAGACTACGAGCAGTACTTC. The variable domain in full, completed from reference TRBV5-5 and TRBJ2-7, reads DAGVTQSPTHLIKTRGQQVTLRCSPISGHKSVSWYQQVLGQGPQFIFQYYEKEERGRGNFPDRFSARQFPNYSSELNVNALLLGDSALYLCASSPAPLPDYEQYFGPGTRLTVT.